This TCR beta chain is drawn from a study of blood T cell repertoires in COVID-19. The V end lost 6 bases, the J end lost 5 bases, and 13 bases lay between the germline ends. This CDR3 comprises 13 residues. The table came from immunoSEQ multiplex PCR; TCRdb's copy has only in-frame clones and leaves some out. Here the sample spans approximately 180,000 clones, more than 65% being singletons. Across about two dozen US areas, participants ranged in age from about 18 to 90 years. V and J are TRBV12-3 or TRBV12-4 and TRBJ1-1; no clear D. Material: PBMCs or T cells enriched from blood (not recorded which). The TCR sequence derives from a man in his fifties or sixties who had recovered from COVID-19. The CDR3 coding sequence is TGTGCCAGCAGCAGTGGCCCGGGTACTGAAGCTTTCTTT. Its translation is CASSSGPGTEAFF.